A selection of T cell receptor beta chains follows, all from one sample in a study of control samples from healthy donors and cancer patients. Measured with immunoSEQ multiplex PCR; TCRdb has only the in-frame clones, and not every one. The sample yields 140,000 or so clones, about nine tenths seen once. Sequenced sample: blood. The receptors stem from a man aged 25 to 45 in good health. CDR3s include the opening cysteine and the closing phenylalanine or tryptophan. D genes are given only for firm matches. Size is omitted from some rows. Given values are once, few, many or a class for expanded clones.

V	J	D	size	CDR3	DNA
TRBV11-1	TRBJ1-1	.	.	CASSSQLDAGIF	TGTGCCAGCAGCTCGCAGCTGGACGCTGGGATCTTT
TRBV10-3	TRBJ2-7	TRBD2	.	CAISRAAGDHEQYF	TGTGCCATCAGTCGCGCCGCGGGGGACCACGAGCAGTACTTC
TRBV6-5	TRBJ1-1	.	.	CASTHGARGNTEAFF	TGTGCCAGCACCCACGGTGCCAGGGGGAACACTGAAGCTTTCTTT
TRBV7-9	TRBJ2-2	.	.	CASQGDTGELFF	TGTGCCAGCCAGGGAGACACCGGGGAGCTGTTTTTT
TRBV6-5	TRBJ2-1	.	.	CASSSGQPHEQFF	TGTGCCAGCAGTTCTGGACAGCCTCATGAGCAGTTCTTC
TRBV7-8	TRBJ1-4	.	.	CASSSRGSTNEKLFF	TGTGCCAGCAGCTCCAGGGGATCAACTAATGAAAAACTGTTTTTT
TRBV19	TRBJ2-7	TRBD1	.	CASSPWTGYEQYF	TGTGCCAGTAGTCCCTGGACAGGGTACGAGCAGTACTTC
TRBV7-6	TRBJ2-7	TRBD1	.	CASSDDYRGMSHEQYF	TGTGCCAGCAGCGACGATTACAGGGGTATGTCCCACGAGCAGTACTTC
TRBV6-1	TRBJ2-4	.	.	CASSERGGAKNIQYF	TGTGCCAGCAGTGAACGAGGAGGAGCCAAAAACATTCAGTACTTC
TRBV7-3	TRBJ2-2	.	.	CASSLAPTGELFF	TGTGCCAGCAGCCTCGCTCCCACCGGGGAGCTGTTTTTT
TRBV7-6	TRBJ1-1	TRBD1	.	CASSPRDRGFNTEAFF	TGTGCCAGCAGCCCCCGGGACAGGGGGTTCAATACTGAAGCTTTCTTT
TRBV18	TRBJ2-7	.	.	CASSREQGKEGYEQYF	TGTGCCAGCTCACGAGAACAGGGAAAAGAGGGGTACGAGCAGTACTTC
TRBV11-2	TRBJ2-7	.	.	CATRREESTYEQYF	TGTGCCACCCGGAGGGAAGAATCTACCTACGAGCAGTACTTC
TRBV7-2	TRBJ2-1	TRBD1	few	CASSPQGAGSYNEQFF	TGTGCCAGCAGCCCCCAGGGGGCGGGGTCATACAATGAGCAGTTCTTC
TRBV5-4	TRBJ2-7	TRBD1	.	CASSPGQGGNEQYF	TGTGCCAGCAGCCCGGGACAGGGGGGGAACGAGCAGTACTTC
TRBV27	TRBJ1-4	.	.	CASSPRSTATNEKLFF	TGTGCCAGCAGTCCTCGTTCTACGGCAACTAATGAAAAACTGTTTTTT
TRBV12-3/TRBV12-4	TRBJ2-1	.	.	CASSSQGYNEQFF	TGTGCCAGCAGCTCCCAGGGGTACAATGAGCAGTTCTTC
TRBV15	TRBJ1-1	.	.	CATQVPGVNTEAFF	TGTGCCACCCAGGTGCCAGGGGTGAACACTGAAGCTTTCTTT
TRBV7-2	TRBJ2-7	.	.	CASSLAGGIHEQYF	TGTGCCAGCAGCTTAGCTGGGGGGATCCACGAGCAGTACTTC
TRBV4-1	TRBJ1-5	.	.	CASSPQTYSNQPQHF	TGCGCCAGCAGCCCGCAGACATATAGCAATCAGCCCCAGCATTTT
TRBV6-6	TRBJ2-7	.	.	CASGEGAGEQYF	TGTGCCAGCGGGGAGGGGGCGGGTGAGCAGTACTTC
TRBV10-3	TRBJ1-5	.	.	CAISESQSNQPQHF	TGTGCCATCAGTGAAAGTCAGAGCAATCAGCCCCAGCATTTT
TRBV5-4	TRBJ2-7	.	.	CASSLDGGPNEQYF	TGTGCCAGCAGCTTGGATGGGGGCCCCAACGAGCAGTACTTC
TRBV25-1	TRBJ2-5	TRBD2	.	CASTAHLSLAGQETQYF	TGTGCCAGCACCGCTCACCTGTCGCTAGCGGGGCAAGAGACCCAGTACTTC
TRBV6-5	TRBJ2-7	.	.	CASRGDKYEQYF	TGTGCCAGCAGGGGGGACAAATACGAGCAGTACTTC
TRBV7-2	TRBJ2-3	.	.	CASSLTRDTDTQYF	TGTGCCAGCAGCTTAACGCGGGACACAGATACGCAGTATTTT
TRBV6-5	TRBJ2-1	TRBD2	.	CASSYGVGLAGVEQFF	TGTGCCAGCAGTTACGGTGTGGGACTAGCGGGAGTTGAGCAGTTCTTC
TRBV30	TRBJ1-6	.	few	CATTLGSSYNSPLHF	TGTGCCACTACCTTAGGAAGCTCCTATAATTCACCCCTCCACTTT
TRBV3-1/TRBV3-2	TRBJ1-3	TRBD1	.	CASNRTGLHIISGNTIYF	TGTGCCAGCAACCGGACAGGGCTTCATATAATCTCTGGAAACACCATATATTTT
TRBV3-1/TRBV3-2	TRBJ2-5	.	once	CASSQGGPETQYF	TGTGCCAGCAGCCAAGGGGGGCCAGAGACCCAGTACTTC
TRBV24-1	TRBJ2-7	.	.	CATSDFSTYEQYF	TGTGCCACCAGTGATTTCAGTACCTACGAGCAGTACTTC
TRBV7-8	TRBJ1-5	.	once	CASSLEAGGNQPQHF	TGTGCCAGCAGCTTAGAGGCAGGAGGAAATCAGCCCCAGCATTTT
TRBV7-3	TRBJ2-1	.	.	CASSISPGSMYNEQFF	TGTGCCAGCAGCATAAGCCCGGGATCCATGTACAATGAGCAGTTCTTC
TRBV7-3	TRBJ1-1	.	.	CASSLRGPGGTEAFF	TGTGCCAGCAGCTTGAGAGGCCCAGGCGGCACTGAAGCTTTCTTT
TRBV4-3	TRBJ2-3	.	.	CASSQDKFDYSTDTQYF	TGCGCCAGCAGCCAAGATAAATTTGATTACAGCACAGATACGCAGTATTTT
TRBV19	TRBJ2-1	TRBD1	once	CASSMGTGGGEQFF	TGTGCCAGTAGTATGGGGACAGGGGGTGGTGAGCAGTTCTTC
TRBV6-5	TRBJ1-6	TRBD1	.	CASSSGTGYSPLHF	TGTGCCAGCAGCTCCGGGACAGGATATTCACCCCTCCACTTT
TRBV9	TRBJ1-1	.	once	CASSVDGAGSGRNTEAFF	TGTGCCAGCAGCGTAGACGGGGCGGGAAGCGGTCGGAACACTGAAGCTTTCTTT
TRBV9	TRBJ2-3	.	once	CASSVKGPADTQYF	TGTGCCAGCAGCGTCAAGGGGCCGGCAGATACGCAGTATTTT
TRBV18	TRBJ2-3	TRBD1	.	CASRTGGTDTQYF	TGTGCCAGTCGGACAGGGGGCACAGATACGCAGTATTTT
TRBV7-8	TRBJ1-6	.	.	CASSLAQGPAPLHF	TGTGCCAGCAGCTTAGCGCAGGGTCCCGCGCCCCTCCACTTT
TRBV4-1	TRBJ1-5	.	.	CASSQDGRGYQPQHF	TGCGCCAGCAGCCAAGATGGGAGGGGATATCAGCCCCAGCATTTT
TRBV14	TRBJ1-6	.	once	CASSRMGSPLHF	TGTGCCAGCAGCCGTATGGGTTCACCCCTCCACTTT
TRBV19	TRBJ2-7	.	.	CASSTGDGWGEQYF	TGTGCCAGTAGTACCGGTGACGGATGGGGCGAGCAGTACTTC
TRBV7-9	TRBJ1-2	.	.	CASSLGPGVENGYTF	TGTGCCAGCAGCTTAGGTCCAGGGGTAGAAAATGGCTACACCTTC
TRBV6-1	TRBJ2-1	TRBD2	.	CASSEEGLARNEQFF	TGTGCCAGCAGTGAGGAAGGACTAGCGCGCAATGAGCAGTTCTTC
TRBV12-5	TRBJ2-2	.	once	CASGLKDYTGELFF	TGTGCTAGTGGTTTGAAGGACTACACCGGGGAGCTGTTTTTT
TRBV19	TRBJ1-2	TRBD1	.	CASSIQDRAVYGYTF	TGTGCCAGTAGTATCCAAGACAGGGCAGTCTATGGCTACACCTTC
TRBV18	TRBJ2-3	.	.	CASSPFRSTDTQYF	TGTGCCAGCTCACCATTCCGGAGCACAGATACGCAGTATTTT
TRBV4-1	TRBJ2-7	TRBD1	.	CASSQTGQGEQYF	TGCGCCAGCAGCCAGACAGGGCAGGGGGAGCAGTACTTC
TRBV24-1	TRBJ2-7	.	.	CATSDLLGEQYF	TGTGCCACCAGTGATTTGCTGGGCGAGCAGTACTTC
TRBV5-3	TRBJ2-5	.	.	CARRGGLRPHETQYF	TGTGCCAGAAGAGGGGGGTTGAGGCCTCATGAGACCCAGTACTTC
TRBV12-3/TRBV12-4	TRBJ1-2	.	.	CASSTGASYGYTF	TGTGCCAGCAGTACGGGGGCCAGTTATGGCTACACCTTC